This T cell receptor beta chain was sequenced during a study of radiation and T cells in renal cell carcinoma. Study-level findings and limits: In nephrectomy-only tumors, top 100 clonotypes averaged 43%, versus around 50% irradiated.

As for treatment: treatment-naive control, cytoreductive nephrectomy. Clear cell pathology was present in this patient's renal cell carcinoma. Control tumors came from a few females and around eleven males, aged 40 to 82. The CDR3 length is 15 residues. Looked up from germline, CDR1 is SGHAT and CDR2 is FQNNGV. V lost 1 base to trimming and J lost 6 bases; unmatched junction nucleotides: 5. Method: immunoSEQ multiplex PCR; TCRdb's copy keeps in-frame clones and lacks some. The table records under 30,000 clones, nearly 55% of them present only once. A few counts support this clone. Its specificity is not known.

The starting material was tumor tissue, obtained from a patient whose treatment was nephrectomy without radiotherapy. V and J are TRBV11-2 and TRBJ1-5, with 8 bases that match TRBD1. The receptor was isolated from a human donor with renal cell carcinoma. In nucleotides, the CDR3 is TGTGCCAGCAGCTTAGGCCAGGGGGCGGGTCAGCCCCAGCATTTT. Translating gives CASSLGQGAGQPQHF.